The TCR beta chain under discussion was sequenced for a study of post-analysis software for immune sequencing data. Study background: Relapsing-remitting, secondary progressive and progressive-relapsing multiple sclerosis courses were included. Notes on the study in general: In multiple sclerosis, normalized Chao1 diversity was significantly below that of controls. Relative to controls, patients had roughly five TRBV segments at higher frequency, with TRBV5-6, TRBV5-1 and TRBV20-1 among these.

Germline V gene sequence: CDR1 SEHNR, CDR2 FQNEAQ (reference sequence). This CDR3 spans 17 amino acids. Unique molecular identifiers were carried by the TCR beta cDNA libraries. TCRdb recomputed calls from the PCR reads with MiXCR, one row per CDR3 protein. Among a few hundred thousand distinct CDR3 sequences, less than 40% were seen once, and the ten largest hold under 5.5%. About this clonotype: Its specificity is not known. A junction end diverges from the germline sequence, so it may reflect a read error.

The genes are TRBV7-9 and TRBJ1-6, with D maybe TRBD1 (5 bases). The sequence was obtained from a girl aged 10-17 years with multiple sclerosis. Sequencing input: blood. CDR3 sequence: CTSSLAGLRMYDSPLHF. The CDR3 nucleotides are TGTACCAGCAGCTTAGCGGGACTGAGGATGTATGATTCACCCCTCCACTTT.